This TCR beta chain is drawn from a study of human T cells and chemical hapten exposure (dated by TCRdb to the early 2020s). For the wider study: For sensitization, 2% DPC in acetone was applied to an approximately 2 cm by approximately 2 cm area of upper inner arm skin. The patient cohort, mostly female, included alopecia areata with under or over 50% scalp involvement, alopecia totalis and alopecia universalis. Blood samples were taken from patients before sensitization (week 0) and then at 2, 6 and about 24 weeks after DPC sensitization. In alopecia patients, the study followed how the peripheral blood TCR repertoire changed in vivo over primary and secondary sensitization to diphenylcyclopropenone (DPC), a hapten. Roughly 30 alopecia patients provided blood for TCR sequencing at one to four time points (pre-sensitization, 2, 6 and 24 weeks). Patients additionally received weekly therapeutic DPC doses to the scalp throughout the approximately 24-week study period. Patch testing was done on the upper back using Finn chambers containing 0.01% DPC, and results were scored after 6 days according to International Contact Dermatitis Research Group standards. Libraries were pooled for sequencing, and variation in per-sample TCR yields was attributed mainly to small differences in library volumes within the pool.

The germline V gene (reference sequence) provides CDR1 MNHEY and CDR2 SMNVEV. The CDR3 measures 15 amino acids from cysteine to phenylalanine. Just the 45-base CDR3 DNA is kept, in frame starting at base 1. Trimming at the junction amounts to 6 bases on V and 8 bases on J, and the germline ends lie 19 bases apart. What the study reported, not specific to this receptor: After repeated subsampling, the strength of the expansion versus patch-test correlation and the threshold at which it became significant changed. The number of PT1 expanded TCRs positively correlated with patch test score, significant at thresholds 8, 16 and 32 but not 4. Significantly more large CDR3 similarity clusters were formed by expanded TCRs than by pre-sensitization or healthy control sets, consistent with antigen-driven responses. No change with DPC sensitization was found in the number of TCRs above 1 in 1000 frequency, and no evidence of global repertoire structure alterations was found. Because every patient had alopecia, a presumed autoimmune disease, the patients' immune response might differ from that of healthy individuals.

The time point tag for this specimen amounts to: patch test 1, 2 weeks after DPC sensitization. The sample's treatment or condition, from its label and the paper: therapeutic diphenylcyclopropenone sensitization with weekly scalp DPC. At every patch-test visit, the blood draw took place before the patch test was put on. To be eligible, patients had to be aged 18 to 70, diagnosed with alopecia and judged suitable for DPC therapy, while pregnant patients were excluded. Total RNA was extracted from unfractionated whole blood that had been collected in Tempus Blood RNA tubes. This clonotype was counted between two and nine times. Its antigen remains unidentified. Base qualities are not provided; no much larger clone lies one nucleotide away. Library creation used RACE. The reads were generated on a NextSeq 500. During library preparation, unique molecular identifiers were attached to individual cDNA molecules so that TCRs could be counted quantitatively and reproducibly. Both TCR alpha and TCR beta chains were sequenced from each blood RNA sample. Under the source paper's analysis protocol: The median number of TCRs per sample was approximately 93,000, ranging from 23,224 to 690,600. The Decombinator software suite was used to annotate the V, J and CDR3 of the TCR reads. To make PS versus PT1 abundance plots, every sample was subsampled to the same number of TCRs (28,000). TCRs were defined as expanded if absent before sensitization and observed at least eight times at the 2-week time point. TCRdb reanalyzed the raw reads on its own, using fastp at Q25 for trimming and MiXCR for clone calling, and kept in-frame beta chains. Every entry covers one CDR3 protein and lists the most common genes and DNA from its rows. The V and J calls and clone size come from TCRdb's table, not from the authors' own analysis. The sample contains 300,000 to 350,000 distinct CDR3 sequences, roughly 6.9% of them found a single time. The biggest ten clones account for 8.4% of the sample.

This receptor was obtained from a woman under 30 with alopecia areata. Some clones in this sample may be carry-over from other donors' samples. Sample: whole blood, taken in connection with sensitization to the hapten diphenylcyclopropenone (DPC). The chain couples TRBV27 to TRBJ1-4; TRBD1 could be the D gene, as 6 bases match. Here the CDR3 is given as CASSSFRGAGEKLFF. The nucleotide sequence reads as follows: TGTGCCAGCAGCTCCTTTCGGGGGGCGGGGGAAAAACTGTTTTTT.